Listed below are T cell receptor beta chains from one sample, sequenced in a study of T-cell memory formation after mild COVID-19. TCRdb re-analysed the 5' RACE reads in MiXCR, keeping a single row per CDR3 protein. Altogether 470,000 or so distinct CDR3 sequences are present, 20% to 30% being singletons, with the ten largest covering under 15%. The specimen sequenced was PBMCs or a T cell subset sorted from them (not recorded which). Every receptor here comes from an adult woman who had mild COVID-19 (a few samples of this study predate the infection). Cell type and time point are not known. The CDR3 runs from the conserved cysteine through the conserved F or W. The D gene is left open where the match is weak. Clone size is given for some rows only: seen once, a few or many times, or a class if the clone is expanded.

TRBJ2-3	.	.	17	TRBV7-3	TGTGCCAGCAGCTTAGGGGCAAGGGGTCAGGGGACAGATACGCAGTATTTT	CASSLGARGQGTDTQYF
TRBJ2-3	.	.	16	TRBV24-1	TGTGCCACCAGTGATCCAGGGTCTTCTAGCACAGATACGCAGTATTTT	CATSDPGSSSTDTQYF
TRBJ2-1	.	few	16	TRBV14	TGTGCCAGCAGCCCAGCCTGGTACGGGAGAGACAATGAGCAGTTCTTC	CASSPAWYGRDNEQFF
TRBJ2-7	TRBD2	.	15	TRBV6-6	TGTGCCAGCAGTTACTCGACTAGCGGGAGCCACGAGCAGTACTTC	CASSYSTSGSHEQYF
TRBJ2-5	.	few	13	TRBV7-8	TGTGCCAGCAGCCGAAGGATGGGAGAGACCCAGTACTTC	CASSRRMGETQYF
TRBJ1-4	.	.	12	TRBV20-1	TGCAGTGCTATGGGTTTGAGTGAAAAACTGTTTTTT	CSAMGLSEKLFF
TRBJ2-1	TRBD2	few	16	TRBV7-6	TGTGCCAGCAGGAGGGTAGCGGGAGGGTCCATTGATGAGCAGTTCTTC	CASRRVAGGSIDEQFF
TRBJ2-1	TRBD2	.	14	TRBV12-3/TRBV12-4	TGTGCCAGCAGTTCTAGCGGGAGGGCCAATGAGCAGTTCTTC	CASSSSGRANEQFF
TRBJ1-5	.	.	15	TRBV20-1	TGCAGTGCCCCGAAGGGCGGATGGGACAATCAGCCCCAGCATTTT	CSAPKGGWDNQPQHF
TRBJ1-5	.	few	12	TRBV6-6	TGTGCCAGCAGTTACCCTTCCGGGCCCCAGCATTTT	CASSYPSGPQHF
TRBJ2-3	TRBD2	.	17	TRBV7-9	TGTGCCAGCAGCCCACCCTGGACTAGCCGTAGCACAGATACGCAGTATTTT	CASSPPWTSRSTDTQYF
TRBJ2-5	TRBD1	.	15	TRBV24-1	TGTGCCACCAGTGGATTACAGGGGGCATTGGAGACCCAGTACTTC	CATSGLQGALETQYF
TRBJ2-3	TRBD1	few	16	TRBV20-1	TGCAGTGCTAGAGAGCGGGGACAGGTACTGACAGATACGCAGTATTTT	CSARERGQVLTDTQYF
TRBJ2-7	.	.	12	TRBV6-1	TGTGCCAGCAAGTCGTACACCTACGAGCAGTACTTC	CASKSYTYEQYF
TRBJ1-2	.	.	12	TRBV18	TGTGCCAGCTCATGGACAGATTATGGCTACACCTTC	CASSWTDYGYTF
TRBJ2-7	TRBD1	.	13	TRBV28	TGTGCCAGCAGGGGACAGGGACTCTACGAGCAGTACTTC	CASRGQGLYEQYF
TRBJ1-1	TRBD1	few	15	TRBV6-5	TGTGCCAGCAGCCCGGGACAGGGGATGAACACTGAAGCTTTCTTT	CASSPGQGMNTEAFF
TRBJ2-2	.	few	14	TRBV5-1	TGCGCCAGCTCCGAATGGCGAACGGCCGGGGAGCTGTTTTTT	CASSEWRTAGELFF